This T cell receptor (beta chain) was identified during a study of blood T cell repertoires in COVID-19 (TCRdb year 2020). About the full investigation: Samples covering the acute and convalescent phases of COVID-19 were provided by collaborators in the United States, Italy and Spain. Nearly every sample came with metadata listing a de-identified subject ID, COVID-19 status, age in years and sex. The samples were drawn from two sources: the first 160 participants of the ongoing ImmuneRACE study, and 1,254 subjects contributed by 6 global collaborators. The dataset comprised deeply sampled blood TCRbeta repertoires from subjects exposed to, actively infected with, or recovered from COVID-19. Where available, HLA class I and class II types were obtained from metadata supplied by the sample provider rather than from assay-based typing. The prospective study material was composed of cDNA or gDNA derived from T cells, B-cell-depleted T cells, or PBMCs. A freely available public database, intended as a resource for researchers studying the immune response to SARS-CoV-2, is where the repertoires were released. Study-level results and caveats: How much clinical and demographic metadata was included differed by source and by participant, and the metadata was provided uncurated.

Notes on this clone: Its antigen is unknown. One base away there is no much larger clone; base qualities are not given.

The junction carries 7 bases between V and J, which are trimmed by 3 bases and 8 bases respectively. In the germline V gene (reference sequence), CDR1 corresponds to DFQATT and CDR2 to SNEGSKA. The CDR3 goes from the cysteine to the phenylalanine over 11 residues. Just the 33-base CDR3 DNA is kept, in frame starting at base 1. One collaborating source in Seattle enrolled patients while the patients were actively infected and followed the patients over time throughout the course of disease. Whole blood was collected in K2EDTA tubes by collaborating institutions according to the institutions' own protocols. For TCRbeta analysis, collaborators shipped samples as frozen whole blood, isolated PBMCs, or DNA extracted from either of those sample types. The immunoSEQ Assay, a bias-controlled multiplex PCR, was used to amplify TCRbeta CDR3 regions from genomic DNA. The source study handled its data this way. Within the assay, amplification of reference gene primers was used to estimate how many nucleated cells each sample contained. To quantify the absolute abundance of each unique TCRbeta CDR3 rearrangement, sequence reads were collapsed and filtered. Productive Simpson clonality was computed per sample as the square root of Simpson's diversity index over productive rearrangements. Not all clones reach the TCRdb copy of this immuneACCESS table, which keeps in-frame sequences only. Checked studies attribute under half of the gap to unresolved V genes and leave the rest unexplained. D and trimming come from the DNA, and the V and J calls and clone size come from that table. The sample has roughly 300,000 clones on record, 85% to 90% of them singletons. Clones ranked in the top ten supply 1.8% of the sample.

Sequencing was carried out using peripheral blood. This clonotype was sampled from a woman aged 25 to 39 with COVID-19, enrolled during active disease. The V and J segments used are TRBV20-1 and TRBJ1-4; matching of 5 bases hints at TRBD1 as the D gene. The DNA sequence is as follows: TGCAGTGCTAGGGAGGGGGAAAAACTGTTTTTT. This translates into CSAREGEKLFF.